A selection of T cell receptor beta chains follows, all from one sample in a study of shared clonotypes between healthy human individuals. Generated by immunoSEQ multiplex PCR, the TCRdb table keeps only in-frame clones and is missing some. The table lists about 2.1 million clones, about 93% of them singletons. The specimen sequenced was naive CD8+ T cells from PBMCs. These receptors were collected from a man aged 18 to 30 in good health. Some clones in this sample may be carry-over from other donors' samples. Each CDR3 is given with its conserved first and last residue. A D gene is named only where the DNA matches it firmly. Size is omitted from some rows. Given values are once, few, many or a class for expanded clones.

.	TRBV4-1	.	TRBJ2-1	CASSQDPPTRGEFF	TGCGCCAGCAGCCAAGATCCCCCTACCAGGGGTGAGTTCTTC
TRBD1	TRBV30	once	TRBJ2-7	CAWSGGTGSFYEQYF	TGTGCCTGGAGTGGAGGGACAGGGAGTTTCTACGAGCAGTACTTC
.	TRBV15	.	TRBJ1-1	CATTPGWLNTEAFF	TGTGCCACCACCCCCGGGTGGCTGAACACTGAAGCTTTCTTT
TRBD2	TRBV7-8	.	TRBJ2-1	CASSLTGLAYNEQFF	TGTGCCAGCAGCTTAACGGGACTAGCCTACAATGAGCAGTTCTTC
.	TRBV5-1	.	TRBJ2-5	CASGENRVSKLGTQQETQYF	TGCGCCAGCGGAGAAAACCGAGTGTCCAAACTCGGGACACAGCAAGAGACCCAGTACTTC
.	TRBV11-2	.	TRBJ2-5	CASRNPDREGQYF	TGTGCCAGCCGCAACCCGGACAGGGAGGGCCAGTACTTC
TRBD1	TRBV28	.	TRBJ2-5	CASSPSGGQYF	TGTGCCAGCAGCCCTTCAGGGGGCCAGTACTTC
TRBD1	TRBV6-5	.	TRBJ1-2	CASRDRGDRGYTF	TGTGCCAGCAGGGACAGGGGAGATCGCGGCTACACCTTC
TRBD1	TRBV12-5	.	TRBJ1-2	CASGRPSTGGYGYTF	TGTGCTAGTGGTCGCCCCTCGACAGGGGGGTATGGCTACACCTTC
TRBD2	TRBV28	.	TRBJ2-2	CASSWGLAGSTGELFF	TGTGCCAGCAGTTGGGGACTAGCGGGTAGCACCGGGGAGCTGTTTTTT
.	TRBV11-2	.	TRBJ2-2	CASTQPQGFSGELFF	TGTGCCAGCACCCAGCCTCAGGGGTTCTCCGGGGAGCTGTTTTTT
.	TRBV9	.	TRBJ2-7	CASSVSGGAGYEQYF	TGTGCCAGCAGCGTTTCCGGCGGAGCCGGCTATGAGCAGTACTTC
.	TRBV21-1	.	TRBJ1-4	CASSKIPGPNEKLFF	TGTGCCAGCAGCAAAATCCCGGGGCCTAATGAAAAACTGTTTTTT
.	TRBV29-1	many	TRBJ1-5	CSARGGLGQPQHF	TGCAGCGCCCGCGGGGGGTTGGGGCAGCCCCAGCATTTT
.	TRBV9	.	TRBJ2-2	CASSVGGGMNTGELFF	TGTGCCAGCAGCGTAGGTGGGGGAATGAACACCGGGGAGCTGTTTTTT
.	TRBV6-5	few	TRBJ1-2	CASRALDGLTGYTF	TGTGCCAGCAGGGCCTTGGACGGGTTGACGGGCTACACCTTC
.	TRBV12-5	.	TRBJ2-1	CASGLILGQVTYNEQFF	TGTGCTAGTGGTTTGATACTAGGTCAGGTTACCTACAATGAGCAGTTCTTC
.	TRBV7-8	.	TRBJ1-3	CASTSSGNTIYF	TGTGCCAGTACTAGCTCTGGAAACACCATATATTTT
.	TRBV6-6	.	TRBJ2-1	CASSYLGSGWHEQFF	TGTGCCAGCAGTTACCTTGGCTCGGGATGGCATGAGCAGTTCTTC
.	TRBV4-3	once	TRBJ2-7	CASSQGRSRTLDEQYF	TGCGCCAGCAGCCAAGGTCGCTCAAGGACATTGGACGAGCAGTACTTC
.	TRBV9	once	TRBJ1-2	CASSAEPGRGDGYTF	TGTGCCAGCAGCGCAGAACCGGGACGTGGAGATGGCTACACCTTC
.	TRBV7-3	.	TRBJ2-2	CASSLAGVSTGELFF	TGTGCCAGCAGCTTAGCAGGGGTCAGCACCGGGGAGCTGTTTTTT
.	TRBV5-1	.	TRBJ1-3	CASSPTAGTGNTIYF	TGCGCCAGCAGCCCTACGGCAGGGACTGGAAACACCATATATTTT
.	TRBV27	.	TRBJ1-2	CASSSKQGNYGYTF	TGTGCCAGCAGTTCCAAACAGGGAAACTATGGCTACACCTTC
.	TRBV7-9	.	TRBJ2-7	CASSFPGEEQYF	TGTGCCAGCAGCTTCCCAGGGGAGGAACAGTACTTC
TRBD2	TRBV5-5	once	TRBJ2-7	CASSLYREGPEQYF	TGTGCCAGCAGCTTGTATCGGGAGGGCCCCGAGCAGTACTTC
TRBD2	TRBV2	.	TRBJ2-7	CASIRLAGLASYEQYF	TGTGCCAGCATAAGGCTAGCGGGTCTCGCCTCCTACGAGCAGTACTTC
.	TRBV4-1	.	TRBJ2-7	CASSQRSSYEQYF	TGCGCCAGCAGCCAGCGCAGTTCCTACGAGCAGTACTTC
.	TRBV5-1	few	TRBJ2-7	CASSLSVSYEQYF	TGCGCCAGCAGCTTGTCGGTCTCCTACGAGCAGTACTTC
.	TRBV28	.	TRBJ2-7	CASSLDRSFSYEQYF	TGTGCCAGCAGTTTAGACAGGTCATTCTCCTACGAGCAGTACTTC
TRBD1	TRBV29-1	few	TRBJ1-1	CSSTGTGYVGTEAFF	TGCAGTTCAACCGGGACAGGGTATGTCGGCACTGAAGCTTTCTTT
TRBD1	TRBV5-5	once	TRBJ1-5	CASSFDRGNQPQHF	TGTGCCAGCAGCTTCGACAGGGGGAATCAGCCCCAGCATTTT
.	TRBV6-5	.	TRBJ1-5	CASSYQTGAQHF	TGTGCCAGCAGTTACCAGACGGGGGCCCAGCATTTT
.	TRBV27	once	TRBJ2-1	CASSLSEAVSYNEQFF	TGTGCCAGCAGTTTATCCGAGGCAGTCTCCTACAATGAGCAGTTCTTC
TRBD1	TRBV27	.	TRBJ2-1	CASSLSGTAYNEQFF	TGTGCCAGCAGTCTATCCGGGACAGCCTACAATGAGCAGTTCTTC
.	TRBV14	.	TRBJ2-3	CASSHKRSSTDTQYF	TGTGCCAGCAGCCACAAGAGATCTAGCACAGATACGCAGTATTTT
TRBD2	TRBV7-2	once	TRBJ2-1	CASSNLAGGGNEQFF	TGTGCCAGCAGCAACTTAGCGGGAGGGGGAAATGAGCAGTTCTTC
.	TRBV7-9	few	TRBJ1-1	CASSRAENTEAFF	TGTGCCAGCAGCCGGGCAGAGAACACTGAAGCTTTCTTT
TRBD2	TRBV4-1	.	TRBJ2-7	CASSQAPSGFSYEQYF	TGCGCCAGCAGCCAAGCCCCTAGCGGGTTCTCCTACGAGCAGTACTTC
.	TRBV2	.	TRBJ2-7	CASSEGVTLGPYEQYF	TGTGCCAGCAGTGAAGGGGTGACGCTGGGGCCTTACGAGCAGTACTTC
.	TRBV11-2	.	TRBJ1-2	CASSFKGGPYTF	TGTGCCAGCAGCTTCAAGGGGGGCCCCTACACCTTC
.	TRBV15	.	TRBJ1-6	CATSRDRNFNSPLHF	TGTGCCACCAGCAGAGATCGGAATTTTAATTCACCCCTCCACTTT
.	TRBV4-1	once	TRBJ1-1	CASSQVRGATEAFF	TGCGCCAGCAGCCAAGTGAGGGGGGCCACTGAAGCTTTCTTT
TRBD2	TRBV19	.	TRBJ2-2	CASSPLASGRDDVTGELFF	TGTGCCAGTTCCCCGTTGGCTAGCGGGAGGGACGACGTCACCGGGGAGCTGTTTTTT
.	TRBV4-1	.	TRBJ2-1	CASSQNTLGVLEQFF	TGCGCCAGCAGCCAAAATACCCTTGGGGTGCTAGAGCAGTTCTTC